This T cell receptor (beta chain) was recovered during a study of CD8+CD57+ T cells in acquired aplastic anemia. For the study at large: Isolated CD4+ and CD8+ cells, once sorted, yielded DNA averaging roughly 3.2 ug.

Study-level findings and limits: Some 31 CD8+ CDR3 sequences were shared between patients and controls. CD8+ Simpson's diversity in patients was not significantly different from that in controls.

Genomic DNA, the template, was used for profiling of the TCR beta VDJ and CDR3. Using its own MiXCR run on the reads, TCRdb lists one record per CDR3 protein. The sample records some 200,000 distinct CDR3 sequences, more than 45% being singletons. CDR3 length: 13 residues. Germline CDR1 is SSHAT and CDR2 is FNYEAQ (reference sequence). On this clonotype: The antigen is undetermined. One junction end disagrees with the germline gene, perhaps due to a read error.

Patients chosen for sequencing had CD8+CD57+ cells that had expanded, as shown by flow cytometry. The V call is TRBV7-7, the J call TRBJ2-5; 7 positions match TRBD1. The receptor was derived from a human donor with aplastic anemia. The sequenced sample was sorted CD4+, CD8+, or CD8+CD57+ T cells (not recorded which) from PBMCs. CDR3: CASSLDRTETQYF. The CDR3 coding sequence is TGTGCTAGCAGCCTGGACAGGACCGAGACCCAGTACTTC.